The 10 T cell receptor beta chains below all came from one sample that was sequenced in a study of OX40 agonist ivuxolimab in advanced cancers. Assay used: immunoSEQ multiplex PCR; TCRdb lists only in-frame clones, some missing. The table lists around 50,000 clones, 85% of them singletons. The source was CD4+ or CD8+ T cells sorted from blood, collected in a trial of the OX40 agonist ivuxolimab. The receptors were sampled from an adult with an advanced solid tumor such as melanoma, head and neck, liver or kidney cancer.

The CDR3 coding sequence is TGTGCCAGCAGCCGTGACAGAGTAAGGACCGGGGAGCTGTTTTTT. Amino acid sequence: CASSRDRVRTGELFF. The chain recombines TRBV7-6 with TRBJ2-2, with TRBD1 as a possible D gene (5 bases). Trimming took 5 bases from V and 5 from J, leaving 15 bases between them. CDR1 is SGHVS and CDR2 is FNYEAQ in the germline V gene. The CDR3 contains 15 residues.

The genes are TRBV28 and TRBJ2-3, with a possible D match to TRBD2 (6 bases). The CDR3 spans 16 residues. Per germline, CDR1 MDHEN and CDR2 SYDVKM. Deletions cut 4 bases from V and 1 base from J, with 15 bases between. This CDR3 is CASSYPHGGGTDTQYF. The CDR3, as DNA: TGTGCCAGCAGTTACCCTCATGGCGGGGGCACAGATACGCAGTATTTT.

In DNA, the CDR3 is TGTGCCAGCAGTTATGGGGCAGGGGGCTACCAAGAGACCCAGTACTTC. It is translated as CASSYGAGGYQETQYF. The rearrangement joins TRBV6-5 to TRBJ2-5, with 8 nucleotides matching TRBD1. The CDR3 spans 16 residues. Germline CDR1 MNHEY, CDR2 SVGAGI. After removal of 3 bases from V and 0 bases from J, the junction contained 6 bases not matched to a gene.

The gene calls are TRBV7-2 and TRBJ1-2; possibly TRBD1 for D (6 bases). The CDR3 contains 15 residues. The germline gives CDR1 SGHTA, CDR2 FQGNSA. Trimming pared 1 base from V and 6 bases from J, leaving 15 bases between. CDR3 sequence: CASSLVATGLDGYTF. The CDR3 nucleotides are TGTGCCAGCAGCTTAGTTGCCACAGGGTTGGATGGCTACACCTTC.

The CDR3 bases are TGTGCCAGCAGTTACAGAGAGGCAGCCCGGTACAATGAGCAGTTCTTC. The encoded protein is CASSYREAARYNEQFF. The chain has TRBV6-5 and TRBJ2-1; D not certain. Trimming stripped 2 bases from V and 4 bases from J, with 15 bases between. The CDR3 is 16 residues long. CDR1 MNHEY and CDR2 SVGAGI come from the germline V gene.

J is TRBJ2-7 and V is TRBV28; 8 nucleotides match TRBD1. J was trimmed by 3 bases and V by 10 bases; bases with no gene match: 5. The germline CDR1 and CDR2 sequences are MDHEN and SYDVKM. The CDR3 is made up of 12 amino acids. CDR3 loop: CATGTGLYEQYV. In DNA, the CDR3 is TGTGCCACAGGGACAGGACTCTACGAGCAGTACGTC.

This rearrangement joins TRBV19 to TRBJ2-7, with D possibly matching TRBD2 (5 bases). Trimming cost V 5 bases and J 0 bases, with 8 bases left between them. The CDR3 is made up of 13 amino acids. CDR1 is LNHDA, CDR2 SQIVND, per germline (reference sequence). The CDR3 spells CASSVRASYEQYF. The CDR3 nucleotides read TGTGCCAGTAGTGTGAGGGCCTCCTACGAGCAGTACTTC.

CDR3 sequence reads: CASSSGGQFLETQYF. The CDR3 DNA reads as TGTGCCAGCAGTTCGGGGGGGCAATTTTTAGAGACCCAGTACTTC. The genes are TRBV28 and TRBJ2-5, with 8 positions matching TRBD2. The CDR3 extends over 15 amino acids. CDR1 and CDR2 from the germline V gene are MDHEN and SYDVKM. Germline trimming cut 4 bases from V and 4 bases from J; bases unmatched to any gene: 8.

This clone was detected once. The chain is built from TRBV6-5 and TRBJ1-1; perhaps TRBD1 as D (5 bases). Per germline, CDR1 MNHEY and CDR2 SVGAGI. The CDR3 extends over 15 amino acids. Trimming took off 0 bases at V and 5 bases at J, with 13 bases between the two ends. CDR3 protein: CASSYSEGSRTEAFF. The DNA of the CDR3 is TGTGCCAGCAGTTACTCGGAGGGGAGTAGGACTGAAGCTTTCTTT.

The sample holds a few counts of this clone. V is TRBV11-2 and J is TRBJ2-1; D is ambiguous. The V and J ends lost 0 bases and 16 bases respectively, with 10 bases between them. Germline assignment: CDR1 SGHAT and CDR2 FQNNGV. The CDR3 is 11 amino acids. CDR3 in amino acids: CASSLDGHPFF. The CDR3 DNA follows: TGTGCCAGCAGCTTAGATGGGCATCCCTTCTTC. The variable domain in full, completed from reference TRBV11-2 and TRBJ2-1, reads EAGVAQSPRYKIIEKRQSVAFWCNPISGHATLYWYQQILGQGPKLLIQFQNNGVVDDSQLPKDRFSAERLKGVDSTLKIQPAKLEDSAVYLCASSLDGHPFFGPGTRLTVL.